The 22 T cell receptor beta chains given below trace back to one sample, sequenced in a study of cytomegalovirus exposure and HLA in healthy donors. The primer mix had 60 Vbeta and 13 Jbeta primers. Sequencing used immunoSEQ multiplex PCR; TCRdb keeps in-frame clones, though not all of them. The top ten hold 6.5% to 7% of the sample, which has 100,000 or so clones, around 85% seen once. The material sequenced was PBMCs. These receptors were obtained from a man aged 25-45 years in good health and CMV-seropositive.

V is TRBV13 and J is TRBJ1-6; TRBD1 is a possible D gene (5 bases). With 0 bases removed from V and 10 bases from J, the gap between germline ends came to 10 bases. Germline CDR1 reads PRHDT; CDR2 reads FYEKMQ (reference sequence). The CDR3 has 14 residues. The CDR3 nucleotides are TGTGCCAGCAGCTTAGGCCAGGGAAGATCACCCCTCCACTTT. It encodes CASSLGQGRSPLHF.

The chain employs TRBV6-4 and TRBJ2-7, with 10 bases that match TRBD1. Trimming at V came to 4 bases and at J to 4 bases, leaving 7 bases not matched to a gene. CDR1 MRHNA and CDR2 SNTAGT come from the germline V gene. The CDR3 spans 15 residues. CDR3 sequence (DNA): TGTGCCAGCAGTGCGCCGGGACAGGGGTCTTACGAGCAGTACTTC. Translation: CASSAPGQGSYEQYF.

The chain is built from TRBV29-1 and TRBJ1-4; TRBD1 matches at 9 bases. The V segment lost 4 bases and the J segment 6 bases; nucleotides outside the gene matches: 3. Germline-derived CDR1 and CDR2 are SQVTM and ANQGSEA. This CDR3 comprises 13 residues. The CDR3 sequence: CSVARTGDEKLFF. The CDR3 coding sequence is TGCAGCGTTGCTCGGACAGGGGATGAAAAACTGTTTTTT. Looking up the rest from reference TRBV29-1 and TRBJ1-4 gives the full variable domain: SAVISQKPSRDICQRGTSLTIQCQVDSQVTMMFWYRQQPGQSLTLIATANQGSEATYESGFVIDKFPISRPNLTFSTLTVSNMSPEDSSIYLCSVARTGDEKLFFGSGTQLSVL.

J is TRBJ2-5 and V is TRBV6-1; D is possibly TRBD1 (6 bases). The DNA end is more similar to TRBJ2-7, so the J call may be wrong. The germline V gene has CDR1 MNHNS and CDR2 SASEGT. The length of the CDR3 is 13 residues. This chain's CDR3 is CASSITGSHEQYF. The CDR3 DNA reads TGTGCCAGCAGCATTACAGGGTCCCACGAGCAGTACTTC.

CDR3 in amino acids: CASSFASGGNTGELFF. In DNA form, the CDR3 reads TGTGCCAGCAGCTTCGCTAGCGGGGGGAACACCGGGGAGCTGTTTTTT. The rearrangement joins TRBV5-4 to TRBJ2-2; 10 bases map to TRBD2. The V gene's germline CDR1 is SGHNT and CDR2 YYREEE (reference sequence). There are 16 residues in the CDR3. Trimming at V came to 2 bases and at J to 1 base, leaving 2 bases not matched to a gene.

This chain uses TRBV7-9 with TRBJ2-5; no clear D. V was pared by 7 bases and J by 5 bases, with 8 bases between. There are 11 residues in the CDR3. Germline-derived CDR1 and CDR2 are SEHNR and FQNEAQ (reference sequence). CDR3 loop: CASTAWETQYF. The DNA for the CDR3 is TGTGCCAGCACCGCGTGGGAGACCCAGTACTTC.

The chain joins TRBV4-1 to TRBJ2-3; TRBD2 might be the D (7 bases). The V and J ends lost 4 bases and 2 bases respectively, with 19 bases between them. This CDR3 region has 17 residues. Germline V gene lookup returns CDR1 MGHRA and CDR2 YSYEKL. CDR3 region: CASSPTINGGATDTQYF. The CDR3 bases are TGCGCCAGCAGCCCGACCATAAATGGGGGGGCCACAGATACGCAGTATTTT.

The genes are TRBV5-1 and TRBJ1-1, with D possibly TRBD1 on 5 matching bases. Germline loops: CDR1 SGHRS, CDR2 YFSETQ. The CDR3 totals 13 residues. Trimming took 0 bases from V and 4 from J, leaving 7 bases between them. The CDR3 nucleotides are TGCGCCAGCAGCTTGGTGGGGCCCACTGAAGCTTTCTTT. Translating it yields CASSLVGPTEAFF.

The CDR3, as DNA: TGTGCCATCAGTCCGGGACAGGGAGGGAATGAGCAGTTCTTC. Translation: CAISPGQGGNEQFF. The chain links TRBV10-3 to TRBJ2-1; 9 bases match TRBD1. V dropped 5 bases and J dropped 7; count of bases not matched to a gene: 6. The CDR3 runs to 14 residues. Germline CDR1 is ENHRY and CDR2 is SYGVKD.

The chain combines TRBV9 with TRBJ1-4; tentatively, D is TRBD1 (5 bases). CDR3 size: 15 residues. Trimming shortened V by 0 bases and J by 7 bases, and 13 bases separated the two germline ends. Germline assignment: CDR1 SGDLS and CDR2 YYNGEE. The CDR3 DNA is TGTGCCAGCAGCGTAGAAACTGGGAGGGGTGAAAAACTGTTTTTT. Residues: CASSVETGRGEKLFF. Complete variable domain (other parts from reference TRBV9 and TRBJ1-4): DSGVTQTPKHLITATGQRVTLRCSPRSGDLSVYWYQQSLDQGLQFLIQYYNGEERAKGNILERFSAQQFPDLHSELNLSSLELGDSALYFCASSVETGRGEKLFFGSGTQLSVL.

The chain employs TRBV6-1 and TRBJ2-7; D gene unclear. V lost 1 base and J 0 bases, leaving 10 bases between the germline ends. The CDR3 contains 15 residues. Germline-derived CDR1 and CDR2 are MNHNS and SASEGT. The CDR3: CASSEGASLSYEQYF. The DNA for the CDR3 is TGTGCCAGCAGTGAAGGGGCGTCTCTCTCCTACGAGCAGTACTTC.

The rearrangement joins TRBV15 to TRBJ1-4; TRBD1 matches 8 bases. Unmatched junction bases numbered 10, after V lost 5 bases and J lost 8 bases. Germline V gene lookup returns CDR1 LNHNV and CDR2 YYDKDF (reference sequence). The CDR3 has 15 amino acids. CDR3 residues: CATSRTRGRGEKLFF. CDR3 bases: TGTGCCACCAGCCGAACCAGGGGGCGAGGGGAAAAACTGTTTTTT. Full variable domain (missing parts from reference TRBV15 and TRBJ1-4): DAMVIQNPRYQVTQFGKPVTLSCSQTLNHNVMYWYQQKSSQAPKLLFHYYDKDFNNEADTPDNFQSRRPNTSFCFLDIRSPGLGDTAMYLCATSRTRGRGEKLFFGSGTQLSVL.

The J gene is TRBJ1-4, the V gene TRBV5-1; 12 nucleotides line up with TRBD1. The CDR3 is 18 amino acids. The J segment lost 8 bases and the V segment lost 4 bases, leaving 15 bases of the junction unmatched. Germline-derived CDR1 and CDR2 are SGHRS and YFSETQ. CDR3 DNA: TGCGCCAGCAGCCTAAGACCTCCGGGACAGGGGGCAGGGGAAAAACTGTTTTTT. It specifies CASSLRPPGQGAGEKLFF.

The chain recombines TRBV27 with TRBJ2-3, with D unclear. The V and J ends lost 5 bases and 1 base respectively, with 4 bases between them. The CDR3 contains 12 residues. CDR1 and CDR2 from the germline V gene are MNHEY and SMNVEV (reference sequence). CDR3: CASSTRTDTQYF. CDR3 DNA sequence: TGTGCCAGCAGTACTCGCACAGATACGCAGTATTTT.

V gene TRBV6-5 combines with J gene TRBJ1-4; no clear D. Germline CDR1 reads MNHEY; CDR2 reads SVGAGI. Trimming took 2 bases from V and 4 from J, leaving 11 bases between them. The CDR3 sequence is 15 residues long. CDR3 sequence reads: CASSYVTDSNEKLFF. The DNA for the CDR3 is TGTGCCAGCAGTTACGTAACAGATAGTAATGAAAAACTGTTTTTT.

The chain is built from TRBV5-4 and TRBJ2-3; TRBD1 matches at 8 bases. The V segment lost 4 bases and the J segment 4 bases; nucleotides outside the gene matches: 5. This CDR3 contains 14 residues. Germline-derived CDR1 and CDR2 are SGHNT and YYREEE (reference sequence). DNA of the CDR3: TGTGCCAGCAGCCATGACAGGGGCTCAGATACGCAGTATTTT. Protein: CASSHDRGSDTQYF.

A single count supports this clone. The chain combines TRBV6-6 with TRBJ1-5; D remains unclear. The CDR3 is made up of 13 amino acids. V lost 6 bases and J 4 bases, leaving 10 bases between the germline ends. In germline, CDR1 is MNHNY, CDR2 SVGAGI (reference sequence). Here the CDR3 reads CASSFERNQPQHF. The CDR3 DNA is TGTGCCAGCAGCTTCGAGAGGAATCAGCCCCAGCATTTT.

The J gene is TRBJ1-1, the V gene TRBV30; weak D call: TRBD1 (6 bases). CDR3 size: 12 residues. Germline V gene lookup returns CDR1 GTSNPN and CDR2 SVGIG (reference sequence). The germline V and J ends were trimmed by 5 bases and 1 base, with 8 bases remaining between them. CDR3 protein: CAWGRGNTEAFF. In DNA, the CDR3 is TGTGCCTGGGGCAGGGGGAACACTGAAGCTTTCTTT.

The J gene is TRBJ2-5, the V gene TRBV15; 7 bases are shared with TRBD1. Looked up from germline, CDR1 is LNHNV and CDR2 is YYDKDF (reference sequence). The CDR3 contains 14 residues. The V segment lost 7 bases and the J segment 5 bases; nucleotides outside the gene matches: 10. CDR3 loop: CATTQIGGGETQYF. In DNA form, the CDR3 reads TGTGCCACCACTCAGATAGGGGGCGGGGAGACCCAGTACTTC. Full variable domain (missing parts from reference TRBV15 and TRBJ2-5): DAMVIQNPRYQVTQFGKPVTLSCSQTLNHNVMYWYQQKSSQAPKLLFHYYDKDFNNEADTPDNFQSRRPNTSFCFLDIRSPGLGDTAMYLCATTQIGGGETQYFGPGTRLLVL.

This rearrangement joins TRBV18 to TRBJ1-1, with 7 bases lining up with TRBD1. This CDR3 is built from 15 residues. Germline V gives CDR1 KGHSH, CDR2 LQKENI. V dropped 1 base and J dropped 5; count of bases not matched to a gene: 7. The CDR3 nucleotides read TGTGCCAGCTCACCACAGGGGGCGCCGGGGACTGAAGCTTTCTTT. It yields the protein CASSPQGAPGTEAFF.

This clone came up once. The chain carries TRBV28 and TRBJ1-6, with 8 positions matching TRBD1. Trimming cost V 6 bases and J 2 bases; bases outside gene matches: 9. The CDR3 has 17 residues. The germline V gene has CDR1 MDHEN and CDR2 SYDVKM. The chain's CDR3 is CASRTAGGVTYNSPLHF. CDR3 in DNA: TGTGCCAGCAGAACCGCAGGGGGCGTGACCTATAATTCACCCCTCCACTTT.

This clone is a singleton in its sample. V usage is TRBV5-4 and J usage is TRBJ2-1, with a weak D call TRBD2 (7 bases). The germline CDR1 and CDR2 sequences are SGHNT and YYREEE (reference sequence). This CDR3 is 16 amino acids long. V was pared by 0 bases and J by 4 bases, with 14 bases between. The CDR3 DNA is TGTGCCAGCAGCTTGGTTGGCGGGGGCTATTACAATGAGCAGTTCTTC. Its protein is CASSLVGGGYYNEQFF.